The next 20 T cell receptor beta chains were all read from a single sample in a study of B cell selection in AIRE deficiency. Sorting defined conventional CD4 T cells as CD4+CD127+. Some clones are missing from TCRdb's copy, which holds only in-frame ones; the method was immunoSEQ multiplex PCR. The sample yields over 20,000 clones, approximately 97% seen once. The source material was conventional CD4+ T cells sorted from PBMCs. The source of these receptors is a human donor with AIRE deficiency.

The V and J genes are TRBV4-1 and TRBJ1-1; 7 bases are shared with TRBD1. V lost 3 bases and J lost 0; bases outside the gene matches: 13. Per the germline V gene, CDR1 is MGHRA and CDR2 is YSYEKL. There are 18 residues in the CDR3. CDR3 nucleotide sequence: TGCGCCAGCAGCCAGGCTACCGGGACAGTGAGTATGAACACTGAAGCTTTCTTT. Protein: CASSQATGTVSMNTEAFF.

The gene calls are TRBV28 and TRBJ2-5; D call uncertain. CDR1 and CDR2 (germline): MDHEN, SYDVKM. This CDR3 region has 12 residues. The germline V and J ends were trimmed by 6 bases and 7 bases, with 12 bases remaining between them. As DNA, the CDR3 is TGTGCCAGCAGCACAACCTTGGTGACCCAGTACTTC. Protein sequence: CASSTTLVTQYF.

CDR3 residues: CATSRGLVAGDRNEQFF. DNA of the CDR3: TGTGCCACCAGCAGAGGGCTGGTAGCGGGAGATAGGAATGAGCAGTTCTTC. This rearrangement joins TRBV15 to TRBJ2-1, with 9 bases aligning to TRBD2. In germline, CDR1 is LNHNV, CDR2 YYDKDF (reference sequence). J lost 7 bases, V lost 1 base, and 11 bases had no gene match. The length of the CDR3 is 17 residues.

The V call is TRBV5-1, the J call TRBJ1-1; D unclear. The CDR3 is made up of 16 amino acids. CDR1 is SGHRS, CDR2 YFSETQ, per germline. The V end was cut by 4 bases, the J end by 1 base, with 17 bases between. The CDR3 DNA follows: TGCGCCAGCAGCCCAGAGGTGGGCCTGGGGAACACTGAAGCTTTCTTT. This gives the protein CASSPEVGLGNTEAFF.

The DNA of the CDR3 is TGTGCCAGCAGCCAATCTGCTAGCGGGGGTGCTGGGGATGAGCAGTTCTTC. Translated: CASSQSASGGAGDEQFF. The chain has TRBV4-2 and TRBJ2-1, with 10 positions matching TRBD2. V gave up 2 bases and J gave up 8 bases; unmatched junction bases: 12. The germline gives CDR1 LGHNA, CDR2 YNFKEQ. There are 17 residues in the CDR3.

The chain joins TRBV5-1 to TRBJ1-1; D is possibly TRBD1 (5 bases). From germline, CDR1 is SGHRS and CDR2 YFSETQ. The germline V and J ends were trimmed by 1 base and 10 bases, with 17 bases remaining between them. This CDR3 is built from 14 residues. DNA for the CDR3: TGCGCCAGCAGCTTGATTGGCGAGATGGGGGGAGCTTTCTTT. This encodes CASSLIGEMGGAFF.

The chain couples TRBV10-3 to TRBJ1-3; TRBD1 is a possible D gene (5 bases). This CDR3 region has 16 residues. Germline assignment: CDR1 ENHRY and CDR2 SYGVKD. Trimming shortened V by 0 bases and J by 4 bases, and 13 bases separated the two germline ends. Here the CDR3 DNA reads TGTGCCATCAGTGAGTCCTGGGGGACCGGAGGAAACACCATATATTTT. It encodes CAISESWGTGGNTIYF.

The chain employs TRBV7-9 and TRBJ1-4, with D hard to call. The CDR3 extends over 16 amino acids. V was cut by 5 bases and J by 2 bases, with 15 bases left in between. Germline V gene data show CDR1 as SEHNR and CDR2 as FQNEAQ (reference sequence). The CDR3 spells CASSRRLSNTNEKLFF. CDR3 DNA sequence: TGTGCCAGCAGCCGTCGACTGAGTAATACTAATGAAAAACTGTTTTTT.

The rearrangement joins TRBV6-1 to TRBJ2-7, with 7 bases matching TRBD1. V lost 5 bases to trimming and J lost 0 bases; unmatched junction nucleotides: 7. This CDR3 spans 15 amino acids. From germline, CDR1 is MNHNS and CDR2 SASEGT. The CDR3 DNA follows: TGTGCCAGCAGTCTTCGACAGGGAAGCTCCTACGAGCAGTACTTC. Protein product: CASSLRQGSSYEQYF.

The rearrangement links TRBV6-6 to TRBJ2-5; 9 nucleotides match TRBD1. This CDR3 is 15 amino acids long. Germline assignment: CDR1 MNHNY and CDR2 SVGAGI (reference sequence). V gave up 2 bases and J gave up 9 bases; unmatched junction bases: 10. The CDR3 DNA follows: TGTGCCAGCAGTTACCGGGGGGACAGGGCTATCTCCCAGTACTTC. Protein product: CASSYRGDRAISQYF.

The V call is TRBV14, the J call TRBJ1-2; a weak D match, TRBD1 (5 bases). V was clipped by 6 bases and J by 4 bases, with 18 bases between them. Germline CDR1 reads SGHDN; CDR2 reads FVKESK. This CDR3 spans 15 amino acids. The CDR3 bases are TGTGCCAGCAGGGCAACAGCCGGGGGAATCTATGGCTACACCTTC. Its translation is CASRATAGGIYGYTF. Combining the CDR3 with reference TRBV14 and TRBJ1-2 gives the whole variable domain EAGVTQFPSHSVIEKGQTVTLRCDPISGHDNLYWYRRVMGKEIKFLLHFVKESKQDESGMPNNRFLAERTGGTYSTLKVQPAELEDSGVYFCASRATAGGIYGYTFGSGTRLTVV.

This chain joins TRBV4-3 and TRBJ2-1; the D is unclear. V dropped 0 bases and J dropped 4 bases, with 4 bases sitting between them. CDR1 LGHNA and CDR2 YSLEER come from the germline V gene. This CDR3 is built from 13 residues. The CDR3 spells CASSQETYNEQFF. DNA of the CDR3: TGCGCCAGCAGCCAAGAAACGTACAATGAGCAGTTCTTC.

This clone appeared once. This chain links TRBV7-9 with TRBJ1-2, with unresolved D. This CDR3 has 14 residues. The V and J ends lost 6 bases and 1 base respectively, with 12 bases between them. Per the germline V gene, CDR1 is SEHNR and CDR2 is FQNEAQ (reference sequence). Here the CDR3 DNA reads TGTGCCAGCAGTCCAGTTTGGGTTAACTATGGCTACACCTTC. Translated: CASSPVWVNYGYTF.

The rearrangement uses TRBV5-1 and TRBJ2-1, with D possibly being TRBD2 (5 bases). This CDR3 region has 14 residues. Germline CDR1 SGHRS, CDR2 YFSETQ. Trimming pared 2 bases from V and 0 bases from J, leaving 6 bases between. CDR3 amino acids: CASSFTSSYNEQFF. DNA of the CDR3: TGCGCCAGCAGCTTTACTAGCTCCTACAATGAGCAGTTCTTC.

The chain couples TRBV21-1 to TRBJ2-7; TRBD2 reflects the table's D call only, with no check against the DNA. TRBV21-1 is listed as a pseudogene. This CDR3 comprises 14 residues. CDR3 nucleotides: TGTGCCAGCAGCAATCTAAGACCCGCTACGGGGCAGTACTTC. It codes for CASSNLRPATGQYF.

This chain connects TRBV10-3 to TRBJ2-7, with D uncertain. Germline CDR1 ENHRY, CDR2 SYGVKD. The CDR3 is 14 amino acids. V was cut by 4 bases and J by 0 bases, with 10 bases left in between. CDR3 coding DNA: TGTGCCATCAGTGGGGCAGCGAGCTCCTACGAGCAGTACTTC. Protein product: CAISGAASSYEQYF.

V usage is TRBV28 and J usage is TRBJ1-4; a weak D match, TRBD1 (6 bases). Looked up from germline, CDR1 is MDHEN and CDR2 is SYDVKM. The CDR3 runs 15 residues. Trimming took 3 bases from V and 6 from J, leaving 14 bases between them. The DNA for the CDR3 is TGTGCCAGCAGTTTTTTGGGAGCAGGGGATGAAAAACTGTTTTTT. This codes for CASSFLGAGDEKLFF.

V and J are TRBV6-6 and TRBJ2-1; the D gene is possibly TRBD2 (5 bases). In germline, CDR1 is MNHNY, CDR2 SVGAGI (reference sequence). This CDR3 contains 16 residues. V lost 10 bases to trimming and J lost 6 bases, with 25 bases between them. CDR3 amino acids: CATKLPGESLGNEQFF. Written as DNA, the CDR3 is TGTGCCACCAAATTACCCGGGGAGAGTTTGGGCAATGAGCAGTTCTTC.

This CDR3 reads CASSSIAGGIEQFF. In DNA form, the CDR3 reads TGTGCCAGCAGCTCAATAGCGGGGGGGATTGAGCAGTTCTTC. The chain couples TRBV11-2 to TRBJ2-1; 11 bases fit TRBD2. Germline CDR1 is SGHAT and CDR2 is FQNNGV. V trimming: 4 bases; J trimming: 9 bases; junction bases outside the gene matches: 5. The CDR3 has 14 residues.

The genes are TRBV4-3 and TRBJ2-7, with D perhaps TRBD1 (5 bases). CDR1 is LGHNA and CDR2 is YSLEER in the germline V gene. Trimming removed 1 base from V and 2 bases from J, with 12 bases in between. This CDR3 has 15 amino acids. The CDR3 DNA reads TGCGCCAGCAGCCAAGCAAACGCAGGGACCTACGAGCAGTACTTC. It is translated as CASSQANAGTYEQYF.